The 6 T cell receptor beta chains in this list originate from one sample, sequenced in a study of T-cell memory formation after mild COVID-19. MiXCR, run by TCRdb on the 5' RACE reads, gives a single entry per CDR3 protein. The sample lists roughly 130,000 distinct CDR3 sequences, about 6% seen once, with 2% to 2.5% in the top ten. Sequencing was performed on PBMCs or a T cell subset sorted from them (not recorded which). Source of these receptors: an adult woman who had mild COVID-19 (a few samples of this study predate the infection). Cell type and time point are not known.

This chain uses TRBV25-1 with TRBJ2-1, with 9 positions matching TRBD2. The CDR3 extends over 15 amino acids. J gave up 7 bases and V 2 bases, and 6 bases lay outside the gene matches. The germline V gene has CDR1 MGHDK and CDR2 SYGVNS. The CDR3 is CASSEALAGANEQFF. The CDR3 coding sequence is TGTGCCAGCAGTGAAGCTTTAGCGGGAGCGAATGAGCAGTTCTTC.

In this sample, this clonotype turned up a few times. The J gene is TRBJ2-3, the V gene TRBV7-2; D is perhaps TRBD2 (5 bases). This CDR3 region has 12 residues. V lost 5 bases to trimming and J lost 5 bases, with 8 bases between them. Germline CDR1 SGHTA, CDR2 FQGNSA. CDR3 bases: TGTGCCAGCAGCCCAGCGGTAGATACGCAGTATTTT. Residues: CASSPAVDTQYF.

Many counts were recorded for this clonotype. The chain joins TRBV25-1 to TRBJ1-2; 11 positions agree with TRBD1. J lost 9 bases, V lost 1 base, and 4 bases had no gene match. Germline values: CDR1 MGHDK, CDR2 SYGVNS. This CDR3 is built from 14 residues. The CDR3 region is CASSEWTGGTSYTF. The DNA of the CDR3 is TGTGCCAGCAGTGAATGGACAGGGGGCACGAGCTACACCTTC.

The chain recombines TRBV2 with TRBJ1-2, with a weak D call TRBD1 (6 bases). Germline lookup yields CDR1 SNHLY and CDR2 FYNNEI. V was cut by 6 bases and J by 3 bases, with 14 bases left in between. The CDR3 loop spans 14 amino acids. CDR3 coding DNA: TGTGCCAGCAGCCCACAGGGAGTTGACTATGGCTACACCTTC. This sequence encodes CASSPQGVDYGYTF.

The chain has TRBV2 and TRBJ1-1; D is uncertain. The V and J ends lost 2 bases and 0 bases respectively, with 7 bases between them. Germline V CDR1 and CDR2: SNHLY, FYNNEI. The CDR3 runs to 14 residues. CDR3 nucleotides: TGTGCCAGCAGTGAACAACAGCTGAACACTGAAGCTTTCTTT. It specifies CASSEQQLNTEAFF. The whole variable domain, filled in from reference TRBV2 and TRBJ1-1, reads EPEVTQTPSHQVTQMGQEVILRCVPISNHLYFYWYRQILGQKVEFLVSFYNNEISEKSEIFDDQFSVERPDGSNFTLKIRSTKLEDSAMYFCASSEQQLNTEAFFGQGTRLTVV.

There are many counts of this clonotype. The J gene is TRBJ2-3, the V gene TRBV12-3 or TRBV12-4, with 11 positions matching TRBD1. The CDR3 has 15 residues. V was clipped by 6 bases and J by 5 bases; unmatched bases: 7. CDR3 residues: CASSPGGQGEDTQYF. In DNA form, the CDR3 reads TGTGCCAGCAGCCCAGGGGGACAGGGGGAAGATACGCAGTATTTT.